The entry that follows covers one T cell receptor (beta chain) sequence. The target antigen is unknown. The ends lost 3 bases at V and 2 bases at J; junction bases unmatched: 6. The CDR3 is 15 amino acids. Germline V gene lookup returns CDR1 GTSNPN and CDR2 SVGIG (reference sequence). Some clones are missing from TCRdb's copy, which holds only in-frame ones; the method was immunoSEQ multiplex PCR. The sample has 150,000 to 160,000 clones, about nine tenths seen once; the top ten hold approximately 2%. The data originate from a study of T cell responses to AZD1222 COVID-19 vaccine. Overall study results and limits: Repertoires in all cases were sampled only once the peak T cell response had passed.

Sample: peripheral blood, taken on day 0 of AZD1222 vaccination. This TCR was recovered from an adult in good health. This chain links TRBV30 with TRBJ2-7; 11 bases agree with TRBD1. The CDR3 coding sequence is TGTGCCTGGAGGGGACAGGGGGGAGCTCCCTACGAGCAGTACTTC. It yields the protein CAWRGQGGAPYEQYF.